Sequencing of this TCR beta chain was carried out in a study of control samples from healthy donors and cancer patients. Sequenced by immunoSEQ multiplex PCR; TCRdb stores in-frame clones only, minus some. Here the sample spans 150,000 to 200,000 clones, nearly 90% being singletons. This CDR3 spans 12 amino acids. CDR1 is SGHAT and CDR2 is FQDESV in the germline V gene (reference sequence). With 1 base removed from V and 7 bases from J, the gap between germline ends came to 6 bases. Material: blood. This TCR was sampled from a woman aged 45 to 65 in good health. The V and J genes are TRBV11-1 and TRBJ2-3; D not resolved. The CDR3 protein is CASSLVTNTQYF. CDR3 in DNA: TGTGCCAGCAGCTTAGTGACAAATACGCAGTATTTT.